This record concerns one T cell receptor (beta chain) sequence. As yet, its antigen is unknown. This entry is derived from a study of radiotherapy plus CTLA-4 blockade in lung cancer. At the level of the study: Objective responses were documented in around 19% of patients, with disease control in roughly 30%. Findings of the study overall: In blood, tumor-derived TCR clones expanded after radiotherapy plus ipilimumab.

The germline V gene encodes CDR1 SGHNT and CDR2 YENEEA. The V gene lost 5 bases and the J gene lost 5 bases, with 15 bases spanning the gap. The CDR3 is 15 amino acids. Assay used: immunoSEQ multiplex PCR; TCRdb lists only in-frame clones, some missing. The sample contains roughly 35,000 clones, about four fifths of which appear only once. The sequenced sample was peripheral blood, obtained from a patient treated with radiotherapy plus ipilimumab. The V call is TRBV11-3, the J call TRBJ2-2; the D gene is possibly TRBD2 (6 bases). This receptor was taken from a human donor with non-small cell lung cancer that progressed on radiotherapy plus ipilimumab. Here the CDR3 reads CASSMVGGVTGELFF. The CDR3 DNA sequence: TGTGCCAGCAGCATGGTCGGGGGAGTAACCGGGGAGCTGTTTTTT.